One T cell receptor beta chain is described in this entry. The target antigen is unknown. A much larger clone lies one base from this, so it may be a read error. There are 14 residues in the CDR3. The germline gives CDR1 SGHRS, CDR2 YFSETQ. Between the trimmed V and J ends, which lost 2 bases and 1 base, there was a span of 6 bases. This specimen comes from a study of identical twins. General observations from the study: Weaker excess twin sharing was observed in beta out-of-frame sequences.

Template switching, a step in the protocol, added a universal primer site, and cDNA carried unique molecular identifiers. TCRdb fed the 5' RACE reads into MiXCR, producing one record per CDR3 protein. The sample carries around 480,000 distinct CDR3 sequences, 14% recorded once. These sequences were also reported in another study, on yellow fever vaccine responses in identical twins. That study reports: A vaccine T cell response that seemed partly convergent and partly personalized was reported in twins.

The rearrangement uses TRBV5-1 and TRBJ2-2; D gene unclear. The sequencing sample was made of CD4+ T cells sorted from blood. The receptor's source is a woman younger than 35 in good health. Here the CDR3 DNA reads TGCGCCAGCAGCTTAATAGGGAACACCGGGGAGCTGTTTTTT. It specifies CASSLIGNTGELFF.